The 26 T cell receptor beta chains in this list originate from one sample, sequenced in a study of radiotherapy plus CTLA-4 blockade in lung cancer. Sequencing used immunoSEQ multiplex PCR; TCRdb keeps in-frame clones, though not all of them. Among around 70,000 clones listed, over 75% were seen once. Specimen: peripheral blood, collected from a patient treated with radiotherapy plus ipilimumab. The receptors stem from a human donor with non-small cell lung cancer who had a partial response to radiotherapy plus ipilimumab.

The V and J genes are TRBV27 and TRBJ2-3, with TRBD2 as a possible D gene (6 bases). The CDR3 spans 15 residues. Germline V lookup: CDR1 MNHEY, CDR2 SMNVEV (reference sequence). The ends were cut back, 7 bases at V and 0 bases at J, with 14 bases in the middle. Here the CDR3 reads CASTTRGFSTDTQYF. The CDR3, as DNA: TGTGCCAGCACTACGCGGGGTTTTAGCACAGATACGCAGTATTTT.

The V call is TRBV19, the J call TRBJ2-1, with TRBD2 identical over 13 bases. Germline assignment: CDR1 LNHDA and CDR2 SQIVND (reference sequence). The junction had 10 bases not matched to a gene; V was cut back by 2 bases and J by 0 bases. This CDR3 has 20 residues. This chain's CDR3 is CASSISGLAGTASSYNEQFF. The CDR3, as DNA: TGTGCCAGTAGTATATCGGGACTAGCGGGAACTGCTAGCTCCTACAATGAGCAGTTCTTC. The whole variable domain, remainder taken from reference TRBV19 and TRBJ2-1, is DGGITQSPKYLFRKEGQNVTLSCEQNLNHDAMYWYRQDPGQGLRLIYYSQIVNDFQKGDIAEGYSVSREKKESFPLTVTSAQKNPTAFYLCASSISGLAGTASSYNEQFFGPGTRLTVL.

V is TRBV5-6 and J is TRBJ2-3, with D uncertain. The V and J ends lost 2 bases and 3 bases respectively, with 7 bases between them. CDR3 length: 13 residues. Germline CDR1 SGHDT, CDR2 YYEEEE. In nucleotides, the CDR3 is TGTGCCAGCAGCTTTCTCCAGACAGATACGCAGTATTTT. It yields the protein CASSFLQTDTQYF.

This clone appeared once. J is TRBJ2-1 and V is TRBV7-9; D is undetermined. V was pared by 5 bases and J by 5 bases, with 13 bases between. Looked up from germline, CDR1 is SEHNR and CDR2 is FQNEAQ (reference sequence). This CDR3 contains 14 residues. The CDR3 coding sequence is TGTGCCAGCAGCCTCTCGAGAGGCGACAATGAGCAGTTCTTC. Its protein product is CASSLSRGDNEQFF.

About this clone: One end of the junction is discordant with germline, which a read error may explain. The chain joins TRBV4-1 to TRBJ2-2; 15 nucleotides line up with TRBD2. The CDR3 spans 16 residues. Per germline, CDR1 MGHRA and CDR2 YSYEKL. The CDR3 loop reads CASRARTSGRAGELFF. The CDR3 bases are TGCGCCAGCAGAGCTCGGACTAGCGGGAGGGCCGGAGAGCTGTTTTTT.

The rearrangement joins TRBV9 to TRBJ2-7; D perhaps matches TRBD1 (6 bases). Germline V gives CDR1 SGDLS, CDR2 YYNGEE. The CDR3 length is 14 residues. Trimming pared 4 bases from V and 3 bases from J, leaving 14 bases between. CDR3 loop: CASSPRTDHYEQYF. The CDR3 bases are TGTGCCAGCAGCCCCCGGACAGACCACTACGAGCAGTACTTC.

This chain joins TRBV5-1 and TRBJ1-4; 8 bases are shared with TRBD1. This CDR3 has 16 residues. J gave up 3 bases and V 3 bases, and 7 bases lay outside the gene matches. From germline, CDR1 is SGHRS and CDR2 YFSETQ. The CDR3 spells CASSSGQGVANEKLFF. In nucleotides, the CDR3 is TGCGCCAGCAGCTCTGGACAGGGTGTCGCTAATGAAAAACTGTTTTTT.

The V and J genes are TRBV7-3 and TRBJ2-3; 8 bases match TRBD2. V gave up 3 bases and J gave up 1 base; unmatched junction bases: 3. This CDR3 contains 15 residues. The germline CDR1 and CDR2 sequences are SGHTA and FQGTGA. CDR3 protein: CASSFNGRGTDTQYF. Here the CDR3 DNA reads TGTGCCAGCAGCTTTAACGGGAGGGGCACAGATACGCAGTATTTT.

The CDR3 region is CASRMGTGDSYEQYF. In nucleotides, the CDR3 is TGTGCCAGCAGAATGGGGACAGGGGACTCCTACGAGCAGTACTTC. The rearrangement uses TRBV28 and TRBJ2-7; 10 nucleotides align to TRBD1. Trimming at V came to 6 bases and at J to 0 bases, leaving 5 bases not matched to a gene. CDR3 length: 15 residues. The germline V gene has CDR1 MDHEN and CDR2 SYDVKM.

The V gene is TRBV5-1, the J gene TRBJ1-1, with D tentatively TRBD1 (6 bases). V gave up 1 base and J gave up 4 bases, with 14 bases separating them. Germline CDR1 SGHRS, CDR2 YFSETQ. The CDR3 has 15 amino acids. CDR3 amino acids: CASSLPDTGFTEAFF. The CDR3 DNA follows: TGCGCCAGCAGCTTGCCGGATACAGGGTTCACTGAAGCTTTCTTT.

The chain recombines TRBV7-6 with TRBJ2-2; D not resolved. The CDR3 is made up of 14 amino acids. The ends were cut back, 6 bases at V and 1 base at J, with 9 bases in the middle. Germline assignment: CDR1 SGHVS and CDR2 FNYEAQ. Written as DNA, the CDR3 is TGTGCCAGCAGATTTCAGGTGAACACCGGGGAGCTGTTTTTT. Its protein is CASRFQVNTGELFF. Combining the CDR3 with reference TRBV7-6 and TRBJ2-2 gives the whole variable domain GAGVSQSPRYKVTKRGQDVALRCDPISGHVSLYWYRQALGQGPEFLTYFNYEAQQDKSGLPNDRFSAERPEGSISTLTIQRTEQRDSAMYRCASRFQVNTGELFFGEGSRLTVL.

The chain combines TRBV5-6 with TRBJ1-1; no clear D. Germline CDR1 SGHDT, CDR2 YYEEEE. The V gene lost 2 bases and the J gene lost 0 bases, with 5 bases spanning the gap. The CDR3 is 13 amino acids. The CDR3: CASSFGLNTEAFF. The CDR3 nucleotides read TGTGCCAGCAGCTTTGGGCTGAACACTGAAGCTTTCTTT.

This chain links TRBV7-3 with TRBJ2-1; 8 bases agree with TRBD2. CDR3 length equals 15 residues. V lost 5 bases to trimming and J lost 9 bases; unmatched junction nucleotides: 12. Per germline, CDR1 SGHTA and CDR2 FQGTGA. CDR3 coding DNA: TGTGCCAGCAGCCGGGGTAGCGGGATGTCTAGTGAGCAGTTCTTC. Protein product: CASSRGSGMSSEQFF.

V is TRBV5-1 and J is TRBJ2-3; 9 nucleotides align to TRBD2. The CDR3 totals 16 residues. V lost 3 bases to trimming and J lost 3 bases; unmatched junction nucleotides: 8. Looked up from germline, CDR1 is SGHRS and CDR2 is YFSETQ. The CDR3 nucleotides read TGCGCCAGCAGCTGGGGACCGGGACTAGCAACAGATACGCAGTATTTT. It specifies CASSWGPGLATDTQYF. Drawing the rest from reference TRBV5-1 and TRBJ2-3, the complete variable domain is KAGVTQTPRYLIKTRGQQVTLSCSPISGHRSVSWYQQTPGQGLQFLFEYFSETQRNKGNFPGRFSGRQFSNSRSEMNVSTLELGDSALYLCASSWGPGLATDTQYFGPGTRLTVL.

This clone is medium-sized within its sample. The chain has TRBV30 and TRBJ1-3; 9 nucleotides line up with TRBD1. There are 15 residues in the CDR3. Germline assignment: CDR1 GTSNPN and CDR2 SVGIG (reference sequence). V lost 2 bases and J lost 3; bases outside the gene matches: 5. CDR3 in DNA: TGTGCCTGGAGTTTTACAGGGGGCTTTGGAAACACCATATATTTT. It specifies CAWSFTGGFGNTIYF.

This clone was picked up one time. The J gene is TRBJ2-3, the V gene TRBV7-2; D uncertain. CDR3 length: 12 amino acids. Trimming removed 5 bases at V and 6 bases at J, with 9 bases between. Germline V gene lookup returns CDR1 SGHTA and CDR2 FQGNSA. CDR3 DNA: TGTGCCAGCAGCCAATTAGTGGATACGCAGTATTTT. Translating it yields CASSQLVDTQYF.

The chain recombines TRBV4-1 with TRBJ1-5; D uncertain. The V gene lost 1 base and the J gene lost 2 bases, with 12 bases spanning the gap. This CDR3 is 16 amino acids long. Germline assignment: CDR1 MGHRA and CDR2 YSYEKL. CDR3 residues: CASSQAGGGGNQPQHF. Here the CDR3 DNA reads TGCGCCAGCAGCCAAGCTGGAGGTGGGGGCAATCAGCCCCAGCATTTT.

This chain links TRBV19 with TRBJ2-1; weak D call: TRBD1 (6 bases). Germline V gene data show CDR1 as LNHDA and CDR2 as SQIVND (reference sequence). V shed 0 bases and J shed 13 bases, with 16 bases lying between them. The CDR3 covers 14 residues. The CDR3 DNA reads TGTGCCAGTAGTATAGACCGGGGACACCTCGCACAGTTCTTC. Its protein product is CASSIDRGHLAQFF.

This chain connects TRBV6-1 to TRBJ2-7; a weak D match, TRBD2 (6 bases). The CDR3 is 14 amino acids. Trimming shortened V by 3 bases and J by 2 bases, and 11 bases separated the two germline ends. Germline assignment: CDR1 MNHNS and CDR2 SASEGT. The CDR3 is CASSEIAGPYEQYF. The CDR3 DNA reads as TGTGCCAGCAGTGAGATTGCGGGACCCTACGAGCAGTACTTC.

The genes are TRBV5-4 and TRBJ1-1; D is ambiguous. The CDR3 is 14 residues long. V lost 2 bases, J lost 2 bases, and 10 bases lay in between. The germline V gene encodes CDR1 SGHNT and CDR2 YYREEE (reference sequence). CDR3 sequence reads: CASSFSQINTEAFF. CDR3 nucleotide sequence: TGTGCCAGCAGCTTTAGCCAGATCAACACTGAAGCTTTCTTT.

The chain uses TRBV5-1 and TRBJ2-5; 8 bases match TRBD1. CDR3 length equals 15 residues. V lost 0 bases, J lost 4 bases, and 5 bases stayed unmatched. Germline assignment: CDR1 SGHRS and CDR2 YFSETQ. CDR3 protein: CASSLETGVPETQYF. CDR3 nucleotide sequence: TGCGCCAGCAGCTTGGAGACAGGGGTCCCAGAGACCCAGTACTTC.

The rearrangement joins TRBV30 to TRBJ2-3, with D perhaps TRBD2 (6 bases). CDR3 size: 13 residues. Germline V CDR1 and CDR2: GTSNPN, SVGIG (reference sequence). Between the trimmed V and J ends, which lost 1 base and 4 bases, there was a span of 9 bases. DNA of the CDR3: TGTGCCTGGAGTGACGGGAGCTCAGATACGCAGTATTTT. This codes for CAWSDGSSDTQYF.

The chain is built from TRBV29-1 and TRBJ1-4, with D uncertain. CDR1 and CDR2 (germline): SQVTM, ANQGSEA. The CDR3 sequence is 14 residues long. The ends were cut back, 5 bases at V and 0 bases at J, with 10 bases in the middle. The CDR3 nucleotides are TGCAGCGTTTCACAGTCCTCAACTAATGAAAAACTGTTTTTT. Encoded protein: CSVSQSSTNEKLFF.

This chain joins TRBV7-2 and TRBJ2-1; perhaps TRBD2 as D (6 bases). There are 15 residues in the CDR3. Germline V lookup: CDR1 SGHTA, CDR2 FQGNSA. The ends were cut back, 5 bases at V and 0 bases at J, with 11 bases in the middle. Written as DNA, the CDR3 is TGTGCCAGCAGCGTTAGCGGAAACTCCTACAATGAGCAGTTCTTC. Translated: CASSVSGNSYNEQFF.

The chain links TRBV30 to TRBJ2-1; 8 bases align to TRBD1. V shed 5 bases and J 6 bases; nucleotides not matched to a gene: 9. Germline CDR1 and CDR2: GTSNPN and SVGIG (reference sequence). The CDR3 length is 14 residues. The CDR3 region has the DNA TGTGCCTGGGCCACAGGGGGAGTCAGCAATGAGCAGTTCTTC. Its protein product is CAWATGGVSNEQFF.

This clone was found a few times. The gene calls are TRBV5-4 and TRBJ1-2, with 8 bases matching TRBD1. CDR3 size: 14 residues. CDR1 SGHNT and CDR2 YYREEE come from the germline V gene (reference sequence). The V segment lost 3 bases and the J segment 7 bases; nucleotides outside the gene matches: 8. DNA of the CDR3: TGTGCCAGCAGCTCCCTGGACAGGGATGGTGGCTACACCTTC. It is translated as CASSSLDRDGGYTF.